Below are 3 T cell receptor beta chains sequenced from a single sample in a study of T cell responses to AZD1222 COVID-19 vaccine. TCRdb's table, derived via immunoSEQ multiplex PCR, lists solely in-frame clones and lacks some. The data show about 260,000 clones, 85% to 95% seen once. The input for sequencing was peripheral blood, taken on day 0 of AZD1222 vaccination. The source of these receptors is an adult in good health.

This clone has a handful of counts. This sequence joins TRBV7-9 and TRBJ2-7; D unresolved. Germline V lookup: CDR1 SEHNR, CDR2 FQNEAQ (reference sequence). CDR3 length: 13 amino acids. V was shortened by 5 bases and J by 0 bases, with 8 bases between the two germline ends. CDR3 nucleotide sequence: TGTGCCAGCAGCCCGACTCCCTCCTACGAGCAGTACTTC. It is translated as CASSPTPSYEQYF. Full variable domain (missing parts from reference TRBV7-9 and TRBJ2-7): DTGVSQNPRHKITKRGQNVTFRCDPISEHNRLYWYRQTLGQGPEFLTYFQNEAQLEKSRLLSDRFSAERPKGSFSTLEIQRTEQGDSAMYLCASSPTPSYEQYFGPGTRLTVT.

Only a few counts were recorded for this clone. The chain couples TRBV29-1 to TRBJ1-2, with D possibly TRBD1 on 5 matching bases. This CDR3 spans 15 amino acids. Germline V lookup: CDR1 SQVTM, CDR2 ANQGSEA. Trimming took 0 bases from V and 3 from J, leaving 14 bases between them. The CDR3 loop reads CSVEEYPGQDYGYTF. The CDR3 nucleotides read TGCAGCGTTGAAGAGTACCCGGGGCAGGACTATGGCTACACCTTC.

This chain joins TRBV10-2 and TRBJ2-5, with 7 bases aligning to TRBD1. This CDR3 is 13 amino acids long. Trimming at V came to 6 bases and at J to 3 bases, leaving 4 bases not matched to a gene. CDR1 and CDR2 from the germline V gene are WSHSY and SAAADI. This chain's CDR3 is CASRRTGEETQYF. CDR3 nucleotide sequence: TGCGCCAGCAGGCGGACAGGTGAAGAGACCCAGTACTTC.